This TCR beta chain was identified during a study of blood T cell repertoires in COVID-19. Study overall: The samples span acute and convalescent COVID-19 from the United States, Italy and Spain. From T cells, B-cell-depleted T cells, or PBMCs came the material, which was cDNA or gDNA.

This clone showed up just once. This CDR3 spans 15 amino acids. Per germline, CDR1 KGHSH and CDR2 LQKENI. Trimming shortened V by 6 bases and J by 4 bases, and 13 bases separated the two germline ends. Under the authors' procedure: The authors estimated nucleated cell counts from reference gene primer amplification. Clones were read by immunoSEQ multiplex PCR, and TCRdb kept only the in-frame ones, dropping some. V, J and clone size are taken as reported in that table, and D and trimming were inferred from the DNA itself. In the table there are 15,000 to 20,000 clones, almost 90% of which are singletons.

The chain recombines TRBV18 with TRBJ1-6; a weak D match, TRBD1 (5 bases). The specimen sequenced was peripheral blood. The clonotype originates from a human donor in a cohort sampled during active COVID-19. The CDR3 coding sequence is TGTGCCAGCTCCCCGGGGGGAATTTATAATTCACCCCTCCACTTT. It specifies CASSPGGIYNSPLHF.